Listed here are 10 T cell receptor beta chains from one sample, sequenced in a study of T cell repertoires in cytomegalovirus infection. TCRdb re-called the reads with MiXCR, one entry per CDR3 protein. The data hold more than 350,000 distinct CDR3 sequences, with approximately 30% observed a single time. Sequenced sample: PBMCs. The receptor source for this set is a human donor in good health (CMV status not recorded). Some clones in this sample may be carry-over from other donors' samples.

CDR3 DNA sequence: TGTGCCAGTAGTATCCTCTACAATGAGCAGTTCTTC. It yields the protein CASSILYNEQFF. The chain combines TRBV19 with TRBJ2-1; D unresolved. Trimming stripped 3 bases from V and 3 bases from J, with 3 bases between. Germline CDR1 reads LNHDA; CDR2 reads SQIVND (reference sequence). The CDR3 consists of 12 residues. The complete variable domain, with remaining parts taken from reference TRBV19 and TRBJ2-1, reads DGGITQSPKYLFRKEGQNVTLSCEQNLNHDAMYWYRQDPGQGLRLIYYSQIVNDFQKGDIAEGYSVSREKKESFPLTVTSAQKNPTAFYLCASSILYNEQFFGPGTRLTVL.

This clonotype came up many times. The rearrangement links TRBV7-6 to TRBJ1-2, with D uncertain. The CDR3 consists of 16 residues. CDR1 SGHVS and CDR2 FNYEAQ come from the germline V gene. V lost 5 bases and J 8 bases, leaving 24 bases between the germline ends. The CDR3 is CASSLNSDPARGGYTF. CDR3 nucleotide sequence: TGTGCCAGCAGCCTTAATAGTGACCCTGCTCGTGGAGGCTACACCTTC.

V gene TRBV4-1 combines with J gene TRBJ1-1, with 7 bases lining up with TRBD1. CDR1 is MGHRA and CDR2 is YSYEKL in the germline V gene. V trimming: 4 bases; J trimming: 6 bases; junction bases outside the gene matches: 8. The CDR3 has 14 residues. The CDR3, as DNA: TGCGCCAGCAGCCGACACGGGACAGACGCTGAAGCTTTCTTT. This translates into CASSRHGTDAEAFF.

In the case of this clonotype: Just one base apart from a much larger clone, this may be a read error. This rearrangement joins TRBV7-2 to TRBJ1-3, with TRBD1 as a possible D gene (5 bases). Germline V lookup: CDR1 SGHTA, CDR2 FQGNSA. The CDR3 consists of 13 residues. In nucleotides, the CDR3 is TGTGCGAACGGGGCCGGAATTGGAAACACCATATATTTT. Translated, it gives CANGAGIGNTIYF. Complete variable domain (other parts from reference TRBV7-2 and TRBJ1-3): GAGVSQSPSNKVTEKGKDVELRCDPISGHTALYWYRQSLGQGLEFLIYFQGNSAPDKSGLPSDRFSAERTGGSVSTLTIQRTQQEDSAVYLCANGAGIGNTIYFGEGSWLTVV.

This clonotype was observed at least ten times. The chain combines TRBV29-1 with TRBJ2-1; D remains unclear. V lost 4 bases and J lost 4, with 14 bases in between. Germline values: CDR1 SQVTM, CDR2 ANQGSEA. This CDR3 has 14 amino acids. CDR3 coding DNA: TGCAGCGTTGTTTCGCCCGTACGATACAATGAGCAGTTCTTC. It specifies CSVVSPVRYNEQFF.

The gene calls are TRBV19 and TRBJ2-7; possible D gene TRBD2, 6 bases. This CDR3 region has 14 residues. Germline lookup yields CDR1 LNHDA and CDR2 SQIVND (reference sequence). V was clipped by 10 bases and J by 1 base, with 17 bases between them. The chain's CDR3 is CATGEGIRSYEQYF. The CDR3 region has the DNA TGTGCCACGGGAGAGGGGATTAGGTCCTACGAGCAGTACTTC. Filled out from reference TRBV19 and TRBJ2-7, the complete variable domain reads DGGITQSPKYLFRKEGQNVTLSCEQNLNHDAMYWYRQDPGQGLRLIYYSQIVNDFQKGDIAEGYSVSREKKESFPLTVTSAQKNPTAFYLCATGEGIRSYEQYFGPGTRLTVT.

The chain joins TRBV5-4 to TRBJ1-2; a weak D match, TRBD1 (6 bases). V was pared by 6 bases and J by 2 bases, with 17 bases between. Germline-derived CDR1 and CDR2 are SGHNT and YYREEE (reference sequence). CDR3 length: 15 amino acids. The DNA of the CDR3 is TGTGCCAGCACCCCTAGGGGACATCTCAACTATGGCTACACCTTC. This sequence encodes CASTPRGHLNYGYTF.

The rearrangement joins TRBV14 to TRBJ2-7, with D perhaps matching TRBD1 (5 bases). The CDR3 has 13 amino acids. Germline-derived CDR1 and CDR2 are SGHDN and FVKESK. V lost 4 bases, J lost 6 bases, and 13 bases lay in between. DNA for the CDR3: TGTGCCAGCAGCCCCAGACAGAGCATCGAGCAGTACTTC. Translated, it gives CASSPRQSIEQYF.

This clonotype was counted at least ten times. V is TRBV6-1 and J is TRBJ2-7; no clear D. The germline V and J ends were trimmed by 7 bases and 6 bases, with 16 bases remaining between them. Per germline, CDR1 MNHNS and CDR2 SASEGT. This CDR3 contains 13 residues. The CDR3 bases are TGTGCCAGCACCCCTTACTTTGATGGCGAGCAGTACTTC. Translation gives CASTPYFDGEQYF.

About this clonotype: A read error may produce the germline difference seen at one junction end. This chain joins TRBV6-5 and TRBJ2-2; D may be TRBD2 (6 bases). Germline lookup yields CDR1 MNHEY and CDR2 SVGAGI. The CDR3 totals 14 residues. CDR3: CTSSSAGISGELFF. Here the CDR3 DNA reads TGTACCAGCAGTTCGGCGGGGATAAGCGGGGAGCTGTTTTTT.